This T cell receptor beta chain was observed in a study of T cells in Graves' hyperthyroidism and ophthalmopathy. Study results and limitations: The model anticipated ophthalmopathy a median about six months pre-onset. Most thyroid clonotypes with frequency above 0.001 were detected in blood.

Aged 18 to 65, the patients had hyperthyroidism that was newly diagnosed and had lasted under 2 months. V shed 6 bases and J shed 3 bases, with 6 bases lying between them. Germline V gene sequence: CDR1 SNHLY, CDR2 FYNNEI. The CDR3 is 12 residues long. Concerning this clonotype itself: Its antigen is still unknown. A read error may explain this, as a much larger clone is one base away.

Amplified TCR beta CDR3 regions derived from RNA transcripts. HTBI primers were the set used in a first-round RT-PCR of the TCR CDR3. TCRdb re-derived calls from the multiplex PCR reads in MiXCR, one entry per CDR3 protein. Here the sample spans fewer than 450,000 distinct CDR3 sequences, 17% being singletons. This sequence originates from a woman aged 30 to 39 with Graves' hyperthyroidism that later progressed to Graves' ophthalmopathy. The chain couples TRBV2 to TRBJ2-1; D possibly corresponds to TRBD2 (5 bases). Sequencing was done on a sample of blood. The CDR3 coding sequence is TGTGCCAGCAGCGGGGACTACAATGAGCAGTTCTTC. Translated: CASSGDYNEQFF.